The sequence of this T cell receptor beta chain was determined in a study of technical replicates of blood from several donors. Germline assignment: CDR1 SGHRS and CDR2 YFSETQ. This CDR3 spans 12 amino acids. Trimming pared 0 bases from V and 4 bases from J, leaving 4 bases between. TCRdb's copy holds only in-frame clones and misses some; the assay was immunoSEQ multiplex PCR. This table holds over 65,000 clones, approximately 93% found once. The receptor was isolated from a human donor in good health. The sample comprised T cells isolated from PBMCs. The chain is built from TRBV5-1 and TRBJ1-2; D ambiguous. The chain's CDR3 is CASSLDTYGYTF. The CDR3 bases are TGCGCCAGCAGCTTGGACACCTATGGCTACACCTTC.